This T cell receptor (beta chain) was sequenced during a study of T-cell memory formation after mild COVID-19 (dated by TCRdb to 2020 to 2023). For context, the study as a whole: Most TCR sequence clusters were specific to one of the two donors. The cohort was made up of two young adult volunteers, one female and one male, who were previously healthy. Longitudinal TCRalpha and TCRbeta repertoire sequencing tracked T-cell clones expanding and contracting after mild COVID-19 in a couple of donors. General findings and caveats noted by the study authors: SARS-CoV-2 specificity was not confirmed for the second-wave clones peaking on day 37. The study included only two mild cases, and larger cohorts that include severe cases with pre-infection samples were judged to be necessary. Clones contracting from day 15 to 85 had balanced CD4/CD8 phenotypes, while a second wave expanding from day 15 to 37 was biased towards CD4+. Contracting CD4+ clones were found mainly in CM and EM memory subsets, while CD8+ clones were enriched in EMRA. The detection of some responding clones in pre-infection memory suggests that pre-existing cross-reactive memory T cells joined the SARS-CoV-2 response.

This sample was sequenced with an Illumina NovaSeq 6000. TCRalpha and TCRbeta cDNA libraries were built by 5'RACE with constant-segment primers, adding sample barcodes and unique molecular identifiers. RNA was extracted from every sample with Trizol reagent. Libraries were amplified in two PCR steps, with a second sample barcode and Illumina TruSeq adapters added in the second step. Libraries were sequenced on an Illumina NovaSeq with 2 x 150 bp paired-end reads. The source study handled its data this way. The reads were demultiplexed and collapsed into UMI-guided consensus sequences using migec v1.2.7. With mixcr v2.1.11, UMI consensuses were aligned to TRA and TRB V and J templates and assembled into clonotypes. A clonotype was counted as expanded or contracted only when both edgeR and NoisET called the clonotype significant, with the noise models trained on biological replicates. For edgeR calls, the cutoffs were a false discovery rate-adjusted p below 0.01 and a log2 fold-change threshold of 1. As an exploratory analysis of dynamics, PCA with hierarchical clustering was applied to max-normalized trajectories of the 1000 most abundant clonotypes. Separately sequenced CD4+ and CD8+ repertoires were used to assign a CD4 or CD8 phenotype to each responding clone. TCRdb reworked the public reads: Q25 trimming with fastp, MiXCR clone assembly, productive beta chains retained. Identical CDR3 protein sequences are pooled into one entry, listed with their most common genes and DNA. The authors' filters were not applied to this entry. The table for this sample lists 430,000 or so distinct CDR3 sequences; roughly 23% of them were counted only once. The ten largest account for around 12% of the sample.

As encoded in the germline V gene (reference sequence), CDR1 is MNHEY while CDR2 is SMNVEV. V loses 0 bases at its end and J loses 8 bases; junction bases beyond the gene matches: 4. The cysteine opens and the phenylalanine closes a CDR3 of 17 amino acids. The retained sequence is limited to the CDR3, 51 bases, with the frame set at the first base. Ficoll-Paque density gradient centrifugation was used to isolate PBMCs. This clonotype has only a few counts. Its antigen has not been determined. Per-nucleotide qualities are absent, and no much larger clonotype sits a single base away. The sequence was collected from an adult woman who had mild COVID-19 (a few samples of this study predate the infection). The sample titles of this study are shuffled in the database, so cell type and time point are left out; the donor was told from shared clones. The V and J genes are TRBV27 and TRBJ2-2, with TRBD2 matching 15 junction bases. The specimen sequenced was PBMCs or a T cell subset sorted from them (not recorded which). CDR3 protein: CASSLSLGLAGGGELFF. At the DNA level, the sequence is TGTGCCAGCAGTTTATCACTGGGACTAGCGGGAGGAGGGGAGCTGTTTTTT.